This T cell receptor beta chain was retrieved from a study of beta chain features in type 1 diabetes. A remark on this clone: Its antigen remains unidentified.

The V gene end was trimmed by 7 bases and the J gene end by 2 bases; junction bases not matched to a gene: 6. CDR1 is MNHNS, CDR2 SASEGT, per germline. The CDR3 has 14 amino acids. Points from the study as a whole: Shorter TCRB CDR3s, moderately but significantly so, were found in Type 1 diabetes patients in all four CD4+ subsets. Cells expressing TCR highly could be over-represented by cDNA sequencing. Type 1 diabetes patients had fewer VDJ junction insertions and more deletions.

Markers CD45RO/CCR7/CD25/CD127/CD95/CD27 served to sort CD4+ naive, central memory, regulatory and stem cell-like memory cells. What was sequenced were expressed TCRB transcripts, since all of the isolated RNA had been reverse transcribed. Clones were sequenced by immunoSEQ multiplex PCR, and TCRdb holds only the in-frame ones, with some missing. The repertoire holds about 330,000 clones, approximately 11% seen once, with 0.015% in the top ten. The chain uses TRBV6-1 and TRBJ2-7, with 9 bases aligning to TRBD2. The sequence was obtained from a woman in her twenties or thirties in good health. The sequenced sample was naive CD4+ T cells from blood. CDR3 coding DNA: TGTGCCAGCAACCAACTAGCGGGCGCCTACGAGCAGTACTTC. Protein: CASNQLAGAYEQYF.